The 10 T cell receptor beta chains listed next were all sequenced from one sample in a study of beta chain features in type 1 diabetes. The whole isolated RNA underwent reverse transcription, so sequencing captured expressed TCRB transcripts. The assay was immunoSEQ multiplex PCR, and TCRdb's table has in-frame clones only and misses some. The sample includes about 360,000 clones, around an eighth of them seen just once. Sequencing was carried out using naive CD4+ T cells from blood. These receptors originate from a man younger than 35 in good health.

This clone has more than one count but fewer than ten. The CDR3 spells CAIGTSGRGEQFF. The CDR3, as DNA: TGTGCCATCGGGACTAGCGGGAGAGGTGAGCAGTTCTTC. The gene calls are TRBV19 and TRBJ2-1; 14 nucleotides align to TRBD2. The CDR3 has 13 residues. With V trimmed by 10 bases and J by 9 bases, 5 bases remained unmatched. Germline lookup yields CDR1 LNHDA and CDR2 SQIVND (reference sequence).

The J gene is TRBJ2-1, the V gene TRBV5-4; TRBD1 matches 11 bases. V was pared by 6 bases and J by 9 bases, with 8 bases of the junction left unmatched. Germline V gives CDR1 SGHNT, CDR2 YYREEE (reference sequence). The length of the CDR3 is 14 residues. The CDR3 DNA sequence: TGTGCCAGCACCCCGGGACAGGGGGTTGGTGAGCAGTTCTTC. It encodes CASTPGQGVGEQFF.

This clone was seen a handful of times. V usage is TRBV5-4 and J usage is TRBJ2-1, with TRBD1 matching over 7 bases. The germline gives CDR1 SGHNT, CDR2 YYREEE (reference sequence). This CDR3 is built from 16 residues. V was clipped by 1 base and J by 5 bases; unmatched bases: 9. In DNA, the CDR3 is TGTGCCAGCAGCTTGAAGGGGACAGCCTTTAACAATGAGCAGTTCTTC. As protein: CASSLKGTAFNNEQFF.

This clone was recorded a few times. A junction boundary mismatches the germline segment, possibly from a read error. As DNA, the CDR3 is TGTGCCAGCAGCCTAGCGGGAGTGGGAGAGACCCAGTACTTC. It yields the protein CASSLAGVGETQYF. The chain recombines TRBV7-9 with TRBJ2-5; 10 bases map to TRBD2. Germline assignment: CDR1 SEHNR and CDR2 FQNEAQ (reference sequence). This CDR3 contains 14 residues.

The V and J genes are TRBV19 and TRBJ1-5, with TRBD1 matching 7 bases. V shed 4 bases, J shed 4 bases, and the junction held 1 base outside the gene matches. The CDR3 has 13 amino acids. In germline, CDR1 is LNHDA, CDR2 SQIVND (reference sequence). The CDR3 nucleotides are TGTGCCAGTAGTACGGGACAGAATCAGCCCCAGCATTTT. It is translated as CASSTGQNQPQHF.

This clone was seen more than once but under ten times. This rearrangement joins TRBV19 to TRBJ1-6; possible D gene TRBD1, 5 bases. Germline lookup yields CDR1 LNHDA and CDR2 SQIVND (reference sequence). Trimming pared 4 bases from V and 8 bases from J, leaving 12 bases between. This CDR3 region has 14 residues. The CDR3 is CASSNTGEDSPLHF. The CDR3 bases are TGTGCCAGTAGTAACACAGGAGAGGATTCACCCCTCCACTTT.

The rearrangement joins TRBV19 to TRBJ1-2; 9 bases are shared with TRBD1. There are 15 residues in the CDR3. With V trimmed by 10 bases and J by 4 bases, 13 bases remained unmatched. The germline CDR1 and CDR2 sequences are LNHDA and SQIVND (reference sequence). CDR3 coding DNA: TGTGCCATTCGGGACGGGACAGGGCTCGGCTATGGCTACACCTTC. It translates to CAIRDGTGLGYGYTF.

CDR3 residues: CASSVDSGRNQPQHF. The CDR3, as DNA: TGTGCCAGCTCAGTGGATTCAGGTCGGAATCAGCCCCAGCATTTT. V is TRBV18 and J is TRBJ1-5; D not certain. Germline values: CDR1 KGHSH, CDR2 LQKENI. There are 15 residues in the CDR3. V was trimmed by 5 bases and J by 4 bases, leaving 15 bases between them.

This chain joins TRBV5-6 and TRBJ2-4; the D gene is possibly TRBD2 (6 bases). This CDR3 comprises 17 residues. Trimming removed 0 bases from V and 0 bases from J, with 13 bases in between. The germline gives CDR1 SGHDT, CDR2 YYEEEE. As DNA, the CDR3 is TGTGCCAGCAGCTTGGGGAGGGGACCTTTAGCCAAAAACATTCAGTACTTC. Protein sequence: CASSLGRGPLAKNIQYF.

Regarding this clone: Other DNA variants within this sample encode the same CDR3. V usage is TRBV29-1 and J usage is TRBJ2-7, with 9 bases that match TRBD2. This CDR3 is 13 amino acids long. Looked up from germline, CDR1 is SQVTM and CDR2 is ANQGSEA. The trim removed 4 bases at V and 4 bases at J, leaving 5 bases unmatched. CDR3 DNA sequence: TGCAGCGTTGGCCTAGCGGGGTCTTACGAGCAGTACTTC. Residues: CSVGLAGSYEQYF.